What follows describes a single T cell receptor (beta chain). Researchers ran the PCR with 60 Vbeta and 13 Jbeta primers. Measured with immunoSEQ multiplex PCR; TCRdb has only the in-frame clones, and not every one. The sample holds some 200,000 clones; approximately 79% are singletons and the top ten take 1.5%. These data come from a study of cytomegalovirus exposure and HLA in healthy donors. The CDR3 covers 17 residues. Germline V CDR1 and CDR2: MNHNS, SASEGT. Between the trimmed V and J ends, which lost 2 bases and 0 bases, there was a span of 15 bases. The chain carries TRBV6-1 and TRBJ2-3, with unresolved D. Sequences were obtained from PBMCs. The TCR comes from a girl between 5 and 17 years old in good health and CMV-seropositive. The CDR3 sequence: CASSELITTSSTDTQYF. The CDR3 DNA follows: TGTGCCAGCAGTGAACTCATAACTACCTCGAGCACAGATACGCAGTATTTT.